The 18 T cell receptor beta chains presented below share a single source sample, sequenced in a study of T-cell memory formation after mild COVID-19. TCRdb passed the 5' RACE reads through MiXCR, listing each CDR3 protein once. The top ten clones hold around 9.2% of a sample with 400,000 or so distinct CDR3 sequences, about 20% of them seen once. Sequencing was performed on PBMCs or a T cell subset sorted from them (not recorded which). These TCRs come from an adult woman who had mild COVID-19 (a few samples of this study predate the infection). Cell type and time point are not known.

As for this clonotype: A much larger clone sits a single nucleotide away, making a read error possible. The chain has TRBV5-6 and TRBJ1-1; D gene uncertain. Per germline, CDR1 SGHDT and CDR2 YYEEEE. The CDR3 length is 14 residues. This CDR3 reads CVSSLGLGNTEAFF. The CDR3 DNA sequence: TGTGTCAGCAGCTTGGGTCTTGGGAACACTGAAGCTTTCTTT.

The CDR3 is CASSLQYEQFF. As DNA, the CDR3 is TGTGCCAGCAGCTTGCAGTACGAGCAGTTCTTC. The chain combines TRBV5-6 with TRBJ2-1; D is ambiguous. CDR1 SGHDT and CDR2 YYEEEE come from the germline V gene. V was shortened by 1 base and J by 10 bases, with 6 bases between the two germline ends. The CDR3 sequence is 11 residues long.

V and J are TRBV29-1 and TRBJ2-1; D not certain. The V end lost 4 bases, the J end lost 8 bases, and 21 bases lay between the germline ends. This CDR3 is built from 15 residues. The germline V gene encodes CDR1 SQVTM and CDR2 ANQGSEA. As DNA, the CDR3 is TGCAGCGTTGGGGGTGGGGTAGTCGGAAGTTATGAGCAGTTCTTC. This sequence encodes CSVGGGVVGSYEQFF.

The rearrangement uses TRBV13 and TRBJ1-2; 7 bases agree with TRBD1. CDR1 and CDR2 from the germline V gene are PRHDT and FYEKMQ (reference sequence). The CDR3 consists of 16 residues. Trimming removed 4 bases from V and 5 bases from J; junction bases left unmatched: 13. The CDR3, as DNA: TGTGCCAGCAGCTCACGCCCTGGAGGGGGCGTATATGGCTACACCTTC. Amino acids: CASSSRPGGGVYGYTF.

Only a few counts were recorded for this clonotype. The rearrangement links TRBV5-5 to TRBJ2-2; 8 nucleotides agree with TRBD1. Trimming removed 5 bases from V and 7 bases from J; junction bases left unmatched: 10. This CDR3 has 15 amino acids. Germline V gene sequence: CDR1 SGHKS, CDR2 YYEKEE (reference sequence). Written as DNA, the CDR3 is TGTGCCAGCAGTTCGTTAGTGGACAGGGTCGGGGAGCTGTTTTTT. Translation gives CASSSLVDRVGELFF.

This clonotype was detected only a few times. The chain joins TRBV21-1 to TRBJ2-5; the D call TRBD1 from the table was never checked on the DNA. TRBV21-1 is a pseudogene segment. CDR3 length: 14 residues. This CDR3 is CASSKNQGVGTQYF. CDR3 nucleotides: TGTGCCAGCAGCAAAAATCAGGGGGTGGGGACCCAGTACTTC.

V is TRBV18 and J is TRBJ1-5; D is uncertain. The length of the CDR3 is 14 residues. V was cut by 2 bases and J by 0 bases, with 5 bases left in between. Germline loops: CDR1 KGHSH, CDR2 LQKENI. CDR3 sequence reads: CASSPEYSNQPQHF. The CDR3 DNA follows: TGTGCCAGCTCACCAGAATATAGCAATCAGCCCCAGCATTTT.

The rearrangement uses TRBV29-1 and TRBJ1-2, with 8 bases fitting TRBD1. Trimming cost V 7 bases and J 6 bases; bases outside gene matches: 7. CDR1 SQVTM and CDR2 ANQGSEA come from the germline V gene. This CDR3 has 12 residues. The CDR3 coding sequence is TGCAGCGGTGGTGGACAGGGTGATGGCTACACCTTC. This gives the protein CSGGGQGDGYTF.

This clonotype has only a few counts. The chain uses TRBV4-3 and TRBJ2-1; D not resolved. Germline-derived CDR1 and CDR2 are LGHNA and YSLEER. The CDR3 is 17 amino acids. V dropped 4 bases and J dropped 5 bases, with 21 bases sitting between them. In DNA, the CDR3 is TGCGCCAGCAGCCCGAGAGGTTATTACCGACCCGACAATGAGCAGTTCTTC. As protein: CASSPRGYYRPDNEQFF.

This chain joins TRBV12-3 or TRBV12-4 and TRBJ2-7; a weak D match, TRBD1 (5 bases). V dropped 5 bases and J dropped 6 bases, with 11 bases sitting between them. This CDR3 spans 12 amino acids. This CDR3 is CASSPNDSEQYF. DNA of the CDR3: TGTGCCAGCAGTCCAAATGACAGCGAGCAGTACTTC.

The chain combines TRBV19 with TRBJ2-7; D possibly corresponds to TRBD1 (6 bases). The CDR3 is 12 residues long. Trimming took off 3 bases at V and 6 bases at J, with 9 bases between the two ends. The germline gives CDR1 LNHDA, CDR2 SQIVND (reference sequence). DNA of the CDR3: TGTGCCAGTAGTATCGTCAGGGGCGAGCAGTACTTC. Amino acids: CASSIVRGEQYF.

This clonotype was detected only a few times. The chain employs TRBV20-1 and TRBJ2-3, with D perhaps matching TRBD1 or TRBD2 (6 bases each). V gave up 0 bases and J gave up 6 bases, with 13 bases separating them. CDR1 and CDR2 from the germline V gene are DFQATT and SNEGSKA (reference sequence). There are 14 residues in the CDR3. The CDR3 spells CSARDSQGGDTQYF. The CDR3 DNA is TGCAGTGCTAGAGATTCACAGGGAGGTGATACGCAGTATTTT.

CDR3 DNA sequence: TGTGCCAGCAGGAATACGAGACAGGGGGCTCGGGCTGGGAATTCACCCCTCCACTTT. It specifies CASRNTRQGARAGNSPLHF. The V and J genes are TRBV6-6 and TRBJ1-6; TRBD1 matches 10 bases. The CDR3 totals 19 residues. Germline-derived CDR1 and CDR2 are MNHNY and SVGAGI (reference sequence). J lost 7 bases, V lost 6 bases, and 18 bases had no gene match.

A single count supports this clonotype. V and J are TRBV12-5 and TRBJ2-1, with TRBD2 matching 10 bases. CDR3 length: 16 amino acids. The V gene end was trimmed by 0 bases and the J gene end by 7 bases; junction bases not matched to a gene: 6. Germline V gives CDR1 LGHNT, CDR2 FRNRAP. The DNA of the CDR3 is TGTGCTAGTGGTTTGGTCCTAGCGGGAGTCTTTAATGAGCAGTTCTTC. Translation gives CASGLVLAGVFNEQFF.

Only a few counts were recorded for this clonotype. The chain joins TRBV7-9 to TRBJ2-3; a weak D match, TRBD1 (6 bases). The CDR3 length is 17 residues. Germline V gives CDR1 SEHNR, CDR2 FQNEAQ (reference sequence). With 4 bases removed from V and 6 bases from J, the gap between germline ends came to 23 bases. CDR3 sequence: CASSSPSGHLGADTQYF. The CDR3 DNA sequence: TGTGCCAGCAGCTCCCCCTCGGGACACCTGGGGGCGGATACGCAGTATTTT.

A few counts support this clonotype. The V and J genes are TRBV12-3 or TRBV12-4 and TRBJ1-1, with 7 bases aligning to TRBD1. The CDR3 spans 16 residues. V lost 5 bases to trimming and J lost 0 bases; unmatched junction nucleotides: 9. CDR3 loop: CASSLGTASMNTEAFF. CDR3 nucleotides: TGTGCCAGCAGTCTGGGGACAGCTTCCATGAACACTGAAGCTTTCTTT.

This clonotype has more than one count but fewer than ten. The CDR3 sequence is CASSYSRGGETQYF. The CDR3 region has the DNA TGTGCCAGCAGTTACTCGAGAGGGGGAGAGACCCAGTACTTC. The chain couples TRBV6-6 to TRBJ2-5; TRBD1 is a possible D gene (6 bases). This CDR3 spans 14 amino acids. Germline lookup yields CDR1 MNHNY and CDR2 SVGAGI (reference sequence). V lost 0 bases and J 4 bases, leaving 9 bases between the germline ends.

The CDR3 here is CASRDQGVNGYTF. The CDR3 DNA follows: TGTGCCAGCAGGGACCAGGGGGTAAATGGCTACACCTTC. The chain has TRBV12-3 or TRBV12-4 and TRBJ1-2; 7 bases agree with TRBD1. V lost 6 bases and J lost 6; bases outside the gene matches: 7. There are 13 residues in the CDR3.